One sample yielded the 3 T cell receptor beta chains listed below, sequenced in a study of shared clonotypes between healthy human individuals. Using immunoSEQ multiplex PCR, the repertoire was profiled, and TCRdb retains in-frame clones only, with some absent. Here the sample spans about a million clones, approximately 80% being singletons. The sequenced sample consisted of memory CD4+ T cells from PBMCs. This sample's subset: CD45RA-negative fraction. These receptors all come from a man younger than 30 in good health. Some clones in this sample may be carry-over from other donors' samples.

Written as DNA, the CDR3 is TGTGCCAGCAGTCAAACCTGGACAAGGGCTAACTATGGCTACACCTTC. Translating it yields CASSQTWTRANYGYTF. This chain uses TRBV6-4 with TRBJ1-2; possibly TRBD1 for D (5 bases). The CDR3 has 16 residues. CDR1 is MRHNA, CDR2 SNTAGT, per germline. Trimming took off 5 bases at V and 0 bases at J, with 16 bases between the two ends.

V gene TRBV6-6 combines with J gene TRBJ2-3, with D unresolved. Germline V lookup: CDR1 MNHNY, CDR2 SVGAGI (reference sequence). Trimming left V 8 bases short and J 3 bases short, with 12 bases between. This CDR3 region has 13 residues. This chain's CDR3 is CASREAGTDTQYF. As DNA, the CDR3 is TGTGCCAGCCGTGAGGCAGGAACAGATACGCAGTATTTT.

This chain connects TRBV5-1 to TRBJ2-7, with a possible D match to TRBD2 (5 bases). This CDR3 region has 13 residues. Trimming took 6 bases from V and 6 from J, leaving 16 bases between them. From germline, CDR1 is SGHRS and CDR2 YFSETQ. The CDR3 DNA is TGCGCCAGCATGGGAGCTAGCCCCACCGAGCAGTACTTC. Encoded protein: CASMGASPTEQYF.